This TCR beta chain is from a study of persistence of HIV-infected CD4 T cells. Study-level background: Suppressive ART had lasted a median of roughly 8 years.

Germline V gene lookup returns CDR1 SGHAT and CDR2 FQDESV (reference sequence). Trimming removed 11 bases from V and 3 bases from J, with 19 bases in between. The CDR3 totals 14 residues. The stimulus was lysate of CMV-infected fibroblasts, roughly 9.2 ug/mL. CD40L-negative CD69-negative CD45RO-high memory CD4+ T cells were sorted as populations depleted of antigen-responding cells. Undetectable plasma HIV-1 RNA below 50 copies/mL lasted at least 4 years. The immunoSEQ assay was version 4, run in survey mode. Sequencing was performed with immunoSEQ multiplex PCR; in TCRdb, only in-frame clones are kept and a portion is missing. Among approximately 27,000 clones listed, around 82% were seen once. Remarks on this clone: What it binds is unknown.

The rearrangement links TRBV11-1 to TRBJ1-2, with D tentatively TRBD1 (5 bases). The material was CD4+ T cells sorted from PBMCs after roughly 18-hour stimulation, obtained from a patient who received antiretroviral therapy. This TCR was recovered from an adult woman with HIV who was CMV-seropositive. The CDR3 coding sequence is TGTGCCGCAGGGCAAAGTCCCGCTGACTATGGCTACACCTTC. It yields the protein CAAGQSPADYGYTF.